These T cell receptor beta chains were read from a single sample in a study of blood T cells in healthy people across ages. TCRdb fed the 5' RACE reads into MiXCR, producing one record per CDR3 protein. Found here are about 970,000 distinct CDR3 sequences, roughly 51% of them singletons; the top ten hold 20% to 25%. Specimen: blood. The origin of the receptors is a woman aged 55-69 years in good health. The CDR3 runs from the conserved cysteine through the conserved F or W. The order of the fields is J gene, D gene, V gene, CDR3 DNA, CDR3 protein. D genes are given only for firm matches.

TRBJ2-6 . TRBV20-1 TGCAGTGCTAGATGGGTTGGGTCCCTTAGCTCTGGGGCCAACGTCCTGACTTTC CSARWVGSLSSGANVLTF
TRBJ1-2 TRBD1 TRBV12-3/TRBV12-4 TGTGCCAGCAGTTTGAAGACAGGGGCCGTTGACTATGGCTACACCTTC CASSLKTGAVDYGYTF
TRBJ2-1 . TRBV28 TGCGCCAGCAGTGCCTCCGGGTATCGGGGTCAGTTCTTC CASSASGYRGQFF
TRBJ2-7 . TRBV5-1 TGCGCCAGCAGCTTAAACAGGGATAGCTCCTACAAGCAGTACTTC CASSLNRDSSYKQYF
TRBJ1-1 . TRBV12-3/TRBV12-4 TGTGCCAGCAGTCCCACCTTTGGCGAAGCTTTCTTT CASSPTFGEAFF
TRBJ2-3 TRBD1 TRBV2 TGTGCCAGCAGTGAAGTTGTGGCAGGGGGCGGTTTTAGCACAGATACGCAGTATTTT CASSEVVAGGGFSTDTQYF
TRBJ2-7 . TRBV5-1 TGCGCCAGCAGCCCGGAGGGCGCAGGGACCTACGAGCAGTACTTC CASSPEGAGTYEQYF
TRBJ2-2 . TRBV3-1 TGTGCCAGCAGTCGAAGATCGAGAGTTCCGAACACCGGGGAGCTGTTTTTT CASSRRSRVPNTGELFF
TRBJ2-7 . TRBV5-5 TGTGCCAGCAGCTGGGGGGACAGAGGGTATCGCGAGCAGTACTTC CASSWGDRGYREQYF
TRBJ2-2 TRBD1 TRBV28 TGTGCCAGCAGTCCCGACAGGGGCCCCCCGCGGGAGCTGTTTTTT CASSPDRGPPRELFF
TRBJ1-1 . TRBV4-3 TGCGCCAGCAGCCAAGATCGAGGAGTTTCTGAAGCTTTCTTT CASSQDRGVSEAFF